Listed below are T cell receptor beta chains from one sample, sequenced in a study of CD8 T cells in Susac syndrome. TCRdb reprocessed the immunoSEQ multiplex PCR reads via MiXCR and lists one record per CDR3 protein. Of tens of thousands of distinct CDR3 sequences in the sample, around 93% are singletons; the top ten hold under 0.6%. The sample was CD8+ T cells from PBMCs. These receptor sequences come from a human donor with Susac syndrome. Each CDR3 is given with its conserved first and last residue. The D gene is left open where the match is weak. Rows may omit the clone size; those that give it use once, few, many or a size class.

15	.	TRBV9	TRBJ2-7	.	CASSVSSQGSYEQYF	TGTGCCAGCAGCGTATCCTCTCAGGGGTCCTACGAGCAGTACTTC
12	.	TRBV25-1	TRBJ2-2	.	CASHGDTGELFF	TGTGCCAGCCACGGGGACACCGGGGAGCTGTTTTTT
12	.	TRBV20-1	TRBJ2-1	.	CSARDLYNEQFF	TGCAGTGCACGGGACTTATACAATGAGCAGTTCTTC
17	.	TRBV13	TRBJ2-7	.	CASSLGTATGPSYEQYF	TGTGCCAGCAGCTTAGGGACGGCCACAGGACCCTCCTACGAGCAGTACTTC
12	.	TRBV6-5	TRBJ2-1	.	CATRTDKQEQFF	TGTGCCACCAGGACAGACAAACAAGAGCAGTTCTTC
14	.	TRBV7-8	TRBJ2-3	.	CASSSASGTDTQYF	TGTGCCAGCAGCTCAGCTAGCGGCACAGATACGCAGTATTTT
13	.	TRBV7-9	TRBJ2-5	TRBD2	CASIPVAGETQYF	TGTGCCAGCATTCCGGTAGCGGGAGAGACCCAGTACTTC
11	.	TRBV20-1	TRBJ1-1	.	CSARDAPEAFF	TGCAGTGCTAGAGATGCTCCTGAAGCTTTCTTT
15	.	TRBV4-1	TRBJ2-7	.	CASSQDQGGPYEQYF	TGCGCCAGCAGCCAAGATCAGGGGGGTCCCTACGAGCAGTACTTC
16	.	TRBV29-1	TRBJ2-1	TRBD2	CSVEDPTSLSYNEQFF	TGCAGCGTTGAAGACCCGACTAGCCTCTCCTACAATGAGCAGTTCTTC
16	.	TRBV25-1	TRBJ2-1	.	CASSSRSLGDFNEQFF	TGTGCCAGCAGTTCTCGTTCTTTGGGAGACTTCAATGAGCAGTTCTTC
14	.	TRBV29-1	TRBJ2-1	TRBD1	CSVDPGTGKNEQFF	TGCAGCGTTGATCCCGGGACAGGGAAGAATGAGCAGTTCTTC
15	once	TRBV6-6	TRBJ2-2	TRBD1	CASSYVGQEDGELFF	TGTGCCAGCAGTTACGTGGGACAGGAGGACGGGGAGCTGTTTTTT
13	.	TRBV6-5	TRBJ2-7	.	CASSYGTGREQYF	TGTGCCAGCAGTTACGGGACCGGGAGAGAGCAGTACTTC
17	.	TRBV3-1	TRBJ2-1	TRBD2	CASSLSTLAGGYNEQFF	TGTGCCAGCAGCCTTTCCACCCTAGCGGGAGGATACAATGAGCAGTTCTTC
15	.	TRBV29-1	TRBJ2-2	TRBD2	CSVPTSGRRAGELFF	TGCAGCGTCCCGACTAGCGGGAGAAGAGCCGGGGAGCTGTTTTTT
14	.	TRBV13	TRBJ1-1	TRBD1	CASSSGTGINEAFF	TGTGCCAGCAGTTCCGGGACAGGCATTAATGAAGCTTTCTTT
14	.	TRBV27	TRBJ2-7	TRBD2	CASSVTSGRYEQYF	TGTGCCAGCAGTGTGACTAGCGGGAGGTACGAGCAGTACTTC
13	.	TRBV5-6	TRBJ2-1	TRBD1	CASSLVGDRGAFF	TGTGCCAGCAGCTTGGTGGGGGACAGGGGGGCGTTCTTC
13	.	TRBV12-3/TRBV12-4	TRBJ1-3	.	CASSFGSGNTIYF	TGTGCCAGCAGTTTCGGATCTGGAAACACCATATATTTT
14	.	TRBV15	TRBJ2-1	.	CATSSGLGGLEQFF	TGTGCCACCAGCAGTGGTTTGGGTGGCCTAGAGCAGTTCTTC
15	.	TRBV29-1	TRBJ2-6	.	CSVAGENSGANVLTF	TGCAGCGTTGCAGGGGAGAACTCTGGGGCCAACGTCCTGACTTTC
15	.	TRBV20-1	TRBJ2-7	TRBD2	CSARPEAGPAYEQYF	TGCAGTGCTAGACCAGAAGCGGGACCTGCCTACGAGCAGTACTTC
12	.	TRBV30	TRBJ2-1	.	CAWSAPVDEQFF	TGTGCCTGGAGTGCCCCAGTGGATGAGCAGTTCTTC
17	.	TRBV12-3/TRBV12-4	TRBJ1-1	.	CASSRAPGEKLGTEAFF	TGTGCCAGCAGTAGGGCACCTGGGGAGAAATTGGGCACTGAAGCTTTCTTT
16	.	TRBV20-1	TRBJ2-1	.	CSATTWDSSSYNEQFF	TGCAGTGCCACTACCTGGGACTCAAGCTCCTACAATGAGCAGTTCTTC
16	.	TRBV7-2	TRBJ2-5	.	CASSLAPQDWGWTQYF	TGTGCCAGCAGCTTAGCCCCCCAGGACTGGGGATGGACCCAGTACTTC
11	.	TRBV6-5	TRBJ1-1	.	CASRTYTEAFF	TGTGCCAGCAGGACCTACACTGAAGCTTTCTTT
13	once	TRBV6-2/TRBV6-3	TRBJ1-2	.	CASSYEGTYGYTF	TGTGCCAGCAGTTACGAGGGGACCTATGGCTACACCTTC
13	.	TRBV29-1	TRBJ2-1	.	CSAAFQGNNEQFF	TGCAGCGCCGCCTTTCAGGGTAACAATGAGCAGTTCTTC
14	.	TRBV4-1	TRBJ2-5	.	CASSLDTKGETQYF	TGCGCCAGCAGCCTGGATACAAAGGGGGAGACCCAGTACTTC
14	.	TRBV29-1	TRBJ2-3	TRBD2	CSVSGTSVTDTQYF	TGCAGCGTTTCCGGGACTAGTGTCACAGATACGCAGTATTTT
14	.	TRBV10-3	TRBJ2-7	TRBD2	CAIMESGGTYEQYF	TGTGCCATCATGGAAAGCGGGGGAACCTACGAGCAGTACTTC
12	.	TRBV5-1	TRBJ2-7	TRBD1	CASSGTGYEQYF	TGCGCCAGCAGCGGGACAGGCTACGAGCAGTACTTC
16	.	TRBV7-9	TRBJ2-7	.	CASSSLTDLGTNEQYF	TGTGCCAGCAGCTCCCTTACAGACCTCGGCACGAACGAGCAGTACTTC
16	.	TRBV4-2	TRBJ2-3	.	CASSSTADPFTDTQYF	TGTGCCAGCAGCTCCACAGCGGACCCTTTCACAGATACGCAGTATTTT
11	.	TRBV19	TRBJ1-1	.	CASILNTEAFF	TGTGCCAGTATTTTGAACACTGAAGCTTTCTTT
16	.	TRBV29-1	TRBJ2-2	TRBD2	CSVRTSGFGDTGELFF	TGCAGCGTCCGGACTAGCGGGTTTGGGGACACCGGGGAGCTGTTTTTT
16	.	TRBV20-1	TRBJ2-3	TRBD1	CSARDGVTGFIDTQYF	TGCAGTGCTAGAGATGGTGTGACAGGGTTCATAGATACGCAGTATTTT
15	.	TRBV15	TRBJ2-1	TRBD1	CATSSDRGRYNEQFF	TGTGCCACCAGCAGCGACAGGGGCCGATACAATGAGCAGTTCTTC
11	.	TRBV6-6	TRBJ1-1	.	CASGSNTEAFF	TGTGCCAGCGGGTCGAACACTGAAGCTTTCTTT
11	.	TRBV2	TRBJ2-7	.	CASSEADEQYF	TGTGCCAGCAGTGAAGCGGACGAGCAGTACTTC
16	.	TRBV18	TRBJ1-5	.	CASSPPGHSSNQPQHF	TGTGCCAGCTCACCCCCGGGACACTCTAGCAATCAGCCCCAGCATTTT
15	few	TRBV30	TRBJ2-7	TRBD2	CAWSPTSGRYYEQYF	TGTGCCTGGAGTCCAACTAGCGGGAGATATTACGAGCAGTACTTC
14	.	TRBV27	TRBJ2-7	TRBD2	CASSLGTSGNEQYF	TGTGCCAGCAGTTTGGGGACTAGCGGGAACGAGCAGTACTTC
13	.	TRBV29-1	TRBJ2-7	.	CSVEQGPPYEQYF	TGCAGCGTTGAACAGGGACCTCCCTACGAGCAGTACTTC
13	.	TRBV5-6	TRBJ1-2	TRBD1	CASTNLGGDGYTF	TGTGCCAGCACCAATTTAGGGGGCGATGGCTACACCTTC
13	once	TRBV12-3/TRBV12-4	TRBJ2-1	.	CASSLGPGQGVFF	TGTGCCAGCAGTCTTGGCCCGGGACAAGGGGTGTTCTTC
13	.	TRBV27	TRBJ2-1	.	CASSLGAYNEQFF	TGTGCCAGCAGTTTGGGGGCCTACAATGAGCAGTTCTTC
14	.	TRBV27	TRBJ2-4	.	CASSLSGARNIQYF	TGTGCCAGCAGTTTATCAGGTGCTCGAAACATTCAGTACTTC
14	.	TRBV6-2/TRBV6-3	TRBJ2-7	TRBD1	CASSYDTGGYEQYF	TGTGCCAGCAGTTACGACACAGGGGGGTACGAGCAGTACTTC
16	.	TRBV12-1	TRBJ2-2	.	CASSFSDCANTGELFF	TGTGCCAGCAGCTTTTCGGACTGTGCGAACACCGGGGAGCTGTTTTTT